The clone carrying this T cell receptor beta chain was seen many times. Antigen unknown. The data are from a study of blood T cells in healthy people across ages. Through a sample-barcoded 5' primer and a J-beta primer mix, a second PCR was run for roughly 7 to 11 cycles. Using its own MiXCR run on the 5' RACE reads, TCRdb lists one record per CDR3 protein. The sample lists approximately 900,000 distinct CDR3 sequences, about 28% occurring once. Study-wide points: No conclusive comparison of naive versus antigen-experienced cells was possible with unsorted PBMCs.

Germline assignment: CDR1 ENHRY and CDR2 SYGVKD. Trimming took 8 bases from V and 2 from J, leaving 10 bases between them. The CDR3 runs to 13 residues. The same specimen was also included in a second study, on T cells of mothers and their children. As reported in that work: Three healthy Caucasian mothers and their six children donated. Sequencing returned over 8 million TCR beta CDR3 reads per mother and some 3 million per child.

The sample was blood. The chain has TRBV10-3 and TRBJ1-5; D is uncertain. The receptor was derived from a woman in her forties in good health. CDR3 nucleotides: TGTGCCATCTGCCAAACGGGCAATCAGCCCCAGCATTTT. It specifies CAICQTGNQPQHF.